This is a list of T cell receptor beta chains from one sample in a study of shared clonotypes between healthy human individuals. Sequencing used immunoSEQ multiplex PCR; TCRdb keeps in-frame clones, though not all of them. Among millions of clones, around 94% were seen once, and the ten largest hold 0.13% to 0.15%. Sequences were obtained from naive CD4+ T cells sorted from blood. The receptor set was obtained from a man between 18 and 29 years old in good health. Both conserved end residues are part of each CDR3. The D gene is left open where the match is weak. Clone size is shown for a subset of rows, as once, few, many or a class of expanded clone.

cdr3_nt	cdr3_aa	d_call	clone_size	v_call	j_call
TGTGCCAGCGGACTAGCGGGTGCCTACAATGAGCAGTTCTTC	CASGLAGAYNEQFF	TRBD2	once	TRBV9	TRBJ2-1
TGTGCCAGCAGTTACGGACTAGCGGGGTTCAATGAGCAGTTCTTC	CASSYGLAGFNEQFF	TRBD2	-	TRBV6-5	TRBJ2-1
TGTGCCAGCAGCCCCACGGGACAGCAAAATGAAAAACTGTTTTTT	CASSPTGQQNEKLFF	TRBD1	-	TRBV28	TRBJ1-4
TGTGCCATCGGGACCGCCCAGGCCAATCAGCCCCAGCATTTT	CAIGTAQANQPQHF	-	-	TRBV10-3	TRBJ1-5
TGTGCCAGTAAGGGACAGGGGGCTACCTACGAGCAGTACTTC	CASKGQGATYEQYF	TRBD1	-	TRBV7-2	TRBJ2-7
TGTGCCAGCAGTATAACTTCAGGGCCGAACACTGAAGCTTTCTTT	CASSITSGPNTEAFF	-	-	TRBV9	TRBJ1-1
TGTGCCAGCAGTGATGACGGCTCCCGTGAAAAACTGTTTTTT	CASSDDGSREKLFF	-	-	TRBV2	TRBJ1-4
TGCGCCAGCAGCCAATCTAGCGGGAGCTACAATGAGCAGTTCTTC	CASSQSSGSYNEQFF	TRBD2	-	TRBV4-1	TRBJ2-1
TGTGCCATCAGTGAGAACGAGAATGAGCAGTTCTTC	CAISENENEQFF	-	-	TRBV10-3	TRBJ2-1
TGTGCCAGCAGTTACTCGGAGGGGGCCTCTTCTGGCTACACCTTC	CASSYSEGASSGYTF	TRBD1	-	TRBV6-5	TRBJ1-2
TGTGCCAGTAGTTCAACTAGCGCAGAGACCCAGTACTTC	CASSSTSAETQYF	TRBD2	-	TRBV19	TRBJ2-5
TGTGCCAGCAGCCCTAAATTATGGGAGACCCAGTACTTC	CASSPKLWETQYF	-	-	TRBV5-4	TRBJ2-5
TGCGCCAGCAGCTTGGGAGACAGGGGGTCTGGCTACACCTTC	CASSLGDRGSGYTF	TRBD1	-	TRBV5-1	TRBJ1-2
TGTGCCAGCAGCTTAGGACCGCTGAATGAGCAGTTCTTC	CASSLGPLNEQFF	-	-	TRBV11-3	TRBJ2-1
TGTGCCAGTAGTACGACAGGGGTGGGCAATCAGCCCCAGCATTTT	CASSTTGVGNQPQHF	TRBD1	-	TRBV19	TRBJ1-5
TGTGCCATCAGTGAGTCTGGCGGACTCTATGGCTACACCTTC	CAISESGGLYGYTF	-	-	TRBV10-3	TRBJ1-2
TGTGCCACCCTGGTAGGGGGTCAAAGCACAGATACGCAGTATTTT	CATLVGGQSTDTQYF	-	-	TRBV10-3	TRBJ2-3
TGTGCCAGCGCCACGGGAGCGAACACTGAAGCTTTCTTT	CASATGANTEAFF	-	-	TRBV14	TRBJ1-1
TGTGCCAGCAGTTACTCGTGGGCAGGGCAAAATGAAAAACTGTTTTTT	CASSYSWAGQNEKLFF	-	-	TRBV6-5	TRBJ1-4
TGTGCCAGCAGTGAATCGGGGCGAGACCAAGCTTTCTTT	CASSESGRDQAFF	-	-	TRBV25-1	TRBJ1-1
TGTGCCTGGAGTGTGGGCGGCAGGGGAACCTACGAGCAGTACTTC	CAWSVGGRGTYEQYF	-	-	TRBV30	TRBJ2-7
TGTGCCAGCAGCCTTAGCGGGAGGGCCAAGGATACGCAGTATTTT	CASSLSGRAKDTQYF	TRBD2	-	TRBV11-2	TRBJ2-3
TGCGCCAGCAGCCAAGAGGAATACCTCCCCGCTTCGGTTGAGCAGTTCTTC	CASSQEEYLPASVEQFF	-	-	TRBV4-1	TRBJ2-1
TGTGCCAGCAGTGAAGTCCGGGTAGTCGGGGAGCTGTTTTTT	CASSEVRVVGELFF	-	-	TRBV6-1	TRBJ2-2
TGTGCCAGCAGTGAACGTCGAGGCGGTACCTACAATGAGCAGTTCTTC	CASSERRGGTYNEQFF	-	-	TRBV2	TRBJ2-1
TGCGCCAGCAGCCAAGTCGTTAATTTAATTAACAATGAGCAGTTCTTC	CASSQVVNLINNEQFF	-	-	TRBV4-3	TRBJ2-1
TGTGCCAGCAGTTCCCTAGCCGGAAATGAGCAGTTCTTC	CASSSLAGNEQFF	-	once	TRBV6-4	TRBJ2-1
TGTGCCAGTAGTATCCCCACTAGCGGGTACAATGAGCAGTTCTTC	CASSIPTSGYNEQFF	TRBD2	-	TRBV19	TRBJ2-1
TGTGCCAGCAGCTTGGGACGGTTTAGCACAGATACGCAGTATTTT	CASSLGRFSTDTQYF	-	-	TRBV7-3	TRBJ2-3
TGTGCCAGCAGTGAACTCTCCTGGGGGACTGAAGCTTTCTTT	CASSELSWGTEAFF	-	-	TRBV6-1	TRBJ1-1
TGCAGCGTTGAAAAGGGAAGGTGGACTGAAGCTTTCTTT	CSVEKGRWTEAFF	-	-	TRBV29-1	TRBJ1-1
TGTGCCAGCAGAACGGGGAAAGATACGCAGTATTTT	CASRTGKDTQYF	-	-	TRBV6-1	TRBJ2-3
TGCGCCAGCAGCCTGGACAGGCCAAACTATGGCTACACCTTC	CASSLDRPNYGYTF	TRBD1	-	TRBV5-1	TRBJ1-2
TGTGCCAGCAATCTATGGGTTTTTAGCAATCAGCCCCAGCATTTT	CASNLWVFSNQPQHF	-	-	TRBV21-1	TRBJ1-5
TGTGCCAGCAGCGTAATCACCGGGGAGCTGTTTTTT	CASSVITGELFF	-	-	TRBV9	TRBJ2-2
TGTGCCAGCACCCGAGGGGGCAGGACTCAAGAGACCCAGTACTTC	CASTRGGRTQETQYF	TRBD1	-	TRBV7-2	TRBJ2-5
TGCGCCAGCAGCTCCGGGAACTACGAGCAGTACTTC	CASSSGNYEQYF	-	-	TRBV5-1	TRBJ2-7
TGTGCCAGCAGTGCCGACTCGTTAGGGGGAAATGAGCAGTTCTTC	CASSADSLGGNEQFF	-	-	TRBV6-1	TRBJ2-1
TGTGCCAGCAGCTTAGCGTGGCTCAACACAGATACGCAGTATTTT	CASSLAWLNTDTQYF	-	-	TRBV7-9	TRBJ2-3
TGTGCCAGCAGCGCAGACCGATTTCAGGGGTCTAATGAAAAACTGTTTTTT	CASSADRFQGSNEKLFF	-	-	TRBV7-9	TRBJ1-4
TGTGCCAGCAGTCGAAGGGCCAAATTCTACGAGCAGTACTTC	CASSRRAKFYEQYF	-	-	TRBV6-5	TRBJ2-7
TGCGCCAGCAGTACCGGGACGCTACTTTCAGATACGCAGTATTTT	CASSTGTLLSDTQYF	-	-	TRBV10-1	TRBJ2-3
TGTGCCAGCAGCTTAGAGTCCTGGGGTAGCACAGATACGCAGTATTTT	CASSLESWGSTDTQYF	-	-	TRBV7-9	TRBJ2-3
TGTGCCAGTAGTTCCGACCAGCGGGGGGCGAGGGCCACAGATACGCAGTATTTT	CASSSDQRGARATDTQYF	TRBD2	-	TRBV19	TRBJ2-3
TGTGCCAGCAGTTTATTCGCAGGGCTCAATCAGCCCCAGCATTTT	CASSLFAGLNQPQHF	-	-	TRBV28	TRBJ1-5
TGTGCCAGCAGCGGCGGGGGGATCACAGATACGCAGTATTTT	CASSGGGITDTQYF	TRBD2	-	TRBV5-6	TRBJ2-3
TGTGCCAGCAGTGGCGGAACAGGGGGCCTTAGCAATCAGCCCCAGCATTTT	CASSGGTGGLSNQPQHF	TRBD1	-	TRBV6-1	TRBJ1-5
TGTGCCAGCAGGTGGGACAGGGGCAATTTCGTTAGCACAGATACGCAGTATTTT	CASRWDRGNFVSTDTQYF	TRBD1	-	TRBV2	TRBJ2-3
TGCGCCAGCAGCTTGGATGGGGGCGCGGTCTACGAGCAGTACTTC	CASSLDGGAVYEQYF	-	-	TRBV5-1	TRBJ2-7
TGCGCCAGCTCCAGGACTGTTAACATGAACACTGAAGCTTTCTTT	CASSRTVNMNTEAFF	-	-	TRBV5-1	TRBJ1-1